Presented here are 10 T cell receptor beta chains from one specimen sequenced in a study of blood T cells in healthy people across ages. Through a sample-barcoded 5' primer and a J-beta primer mix, a second PCR was run for roughly 7 to 12 cycles. MiXCR, run by TCRdb on the 5' RACE reads, gives a single entry per CDR3 protein. Among about 590,000 distinct CDR3 sequences listed, roughly 31% were seen once. Sequencing used blood. These receptor sequences come from an elderly woman in good health.

This chain uses TRBV20-1 with TRBJ2-4; a possible D gene is TRBD1 (6 bases). The closer fit of TRBJ2-5 to the DNA end suggests the J call may be wrong. The CDR3 loop spans 15 amino acids. In germline, CDR1 is DFQATT, CDR2 SNEGSKA (reference sequence). CDR3 nucleotides: TGCAGTGCCGATATCCCCGCAGGGGCCCCGGAGACCCAGTACTTC. Encoded protein: CSADIPAGAPETQYF.

Regarding this clonotype: A much larger clonotype is one base distant, so this may be a read error. The chain couples TRBV5-1 to TRBJ2-4, with D perhaps TRBD1 or TRBD2 (5 bases each). The V end was cut by 1 base, the J end by 15 bases, with 20 bases between. CDR3 length: 14 residues. Germline CDR1 is SGHRS and CDR2 is YFSETQ. The chain's CDR3 is CASSLLYRRDERYF. CDR3 DNA sequence: TGCGCCAGCAGCTTGTTGTACAGACGGGACGAGCGGTACTTC.

V and J are TRBV9 and TRBJ2-2; D unresolved. V lost 3 bases and J 1 base, leaving 16 bases between the germline ends. There are 17 residues in the CDR3. Germline CDR1 and CDR2: SGDLS and YYNGEE. CDR3: CASSALSGHRNTGELFF. The CDR3 nucleotides are TGTGCCAGCAGCGCCTTGTCCGGCCACCGGAACACCGGGGAGCTGTTTTTT.

There are many counts of this clonotype. The chain joins TRBV7-8 to TRBJ2-3; D is unclear. CDR1 is SGHVS, CDR2 FQNEAQ, per germline. V was clipped by 5 bases and J by 4 bases, with 19 bases between them. The CDR3 covers 16 residues. CDR3 protein: CASSTPGQTIPDTQYF. The DNA of the CDR3 is TGTGCCAGCAGCACCCCGGGCCAAACGATTCCAGATACGCAGTATTTT.

This clonotype was seen at least ten times. CDR3 nucleotide sequence: TGTGCCAGCAGCCCCTGGCCAGGCGCAGATACGCAGTATTTT. Amino acid sequence: CASSPWPGADTQYF. The chain joins TRBV4-2 to TRBJ2-3; D is unresolved. V was pared by 4 bases and J by 4 bases, with 12 bases between. Germline assignment: CDR1 LGHNA and CDR2 YNFKEQ. The CDR3 has 14 residues.

This chain links TRBV24-1 with TRBJ1-1; D is unresolved. V shed 5 bases and J shed 4 bases, with 13 bases lying between them. The CDR3 runs 14 residues. CDR1 is KGHDR and CDR2 is SFDVKD in the germline V gene. DNA of the CDR3: TGTGCCACCAGTGGCCCAATGATGGGCACTGAAGCTTTCTTT. Its translation is CATSGPMMGTEAFF.

This clonotype was seen a single time. CDR3 residues: CASSYVPSGGLNNEQFF. As DNA, the CDR3 is TGTGCCAGCAGTTACGTGCCTAGCGGGGGGCTGAACAATGAGCAGTTCTTC. The chain carries TRBV6-6 and TRBJ2-1; 11 bases align to TRBD2. Trimming took 2 bases from V and 5 from J; bases not matched to a gene: 8. The CDR3 totals 17 residues. CDR1 MNHNY and CDR2 SVGAGI come from the germline V gene (reference sequence).

This clonotype was detected ten times or more. The genes are TRBV4-2 and TRBJ2-1; unclear D gene. The CDR3 totals 13 residues. Deletions cut 0 bases from V and 6 bases from J, with 6 bases between. CDR1 is LGHNA and CDR2 is YNFKEQ in the germline V gene. The CDR3 nucleotides read TGTGCCAGCAGCCAAGATCTTAGCAATGAGCAGTTCTTC. It translates to CASSQDLSNEQFF.

This rearrangement joins TRBV4-2 to TRBJ2-3; 13 bases match TRBD2. The germline CDR1 and CDR2 sequences are LGHNA and YNFKEQ. The CDR3 runs to 17 residues. V was clipped by 3 bases and J by 4 bases; unmatched bases: 7. CDR3 bases: TGTGCCAGCAGCCAGGATACTAGCGGGGGGGCCCCAGATACGCAGTATTTT. It encodes CASSQDTSGGAPDTQYF.

This clonotype has ten or more counts. This rearrangement joins TRBV20-1 to TRBJ2-5; D uncertain. V was shortened by 3 bases and J by 1 base, with 3 bases between the two germline ends. CDR3 length: 11 amino acids. Germline-derived CDR1 and CDR2 are DFQATT and SNEGSKA (reference sequence). The CDR3 region is CSASTQETQYF. The DNA for the CDR3 is TGCAGTGCTAGCACCCAAGAGACCCAGTACTTC.